This T cell receptor beta chain was recovered during a study of T cell changes during pregnancy in multiple sclerosis. Some clones are missing from TCRdb's copy, which holds only in-frame ones; the method was immunoSEQ multiplex PCR. The sample has over 55,000 clones, roughly 93% seen once; the top ten hold 1.8%. Germline values: CDR1 SGHTA, CDR2 FQGNSA. V was shortened by 1 base and J by 5 bases, with 15 bases between the two germline ends. This CDR3 has 16 amino acids. Material: peripheral blood, obtained after pregnancy. V is TRBV7-2 and J is TRBJ2-1; D remains ambiguous. The TCR sequence derives from a female donor with multiple sclerosis, enrolled in a pregnancy study. CDR3 nucleotides: TGTGCCAGCAGCTTAGTTTTCGTTACTGGGCACAATGAGCAGTTCTTC. This encodes CASSLVFVTGHNEQFF.